This T cell receptor (beta chain) was sequenced during a study of T-cell memory formation after mild COVID-19. Study background: Among the donors, TCR clusters were largely specific to each donor. General study results and limits: CD4+ contracting clones were found mainly in CM and EM, and CD8+ ones in EMRA.

There are 11 residues in the CDR3. Germline V lookup: CDR1 SEHNR, CDR2 FQNEAQ (reference sequence). Remarks on this clonotype: Its antigen is still unknown. The junction differs from germline at one of its ends, possibly a read error.

Libraries for TCRalpha and TCRbeta carried sample barcodes and unique molecular identifiers via 5'RACE. Using its own MiXCR run on the 5' RACE reads, TCRdb lists one record per CDR3 protein. This table has 350,000 to 450,000 distinct CDR3 sequences, 15% to 25% appearing once. This chain uses TRBV7-9 with TRBJ1-1, with D possibly matching TRBD1 (6 bases). Specimen: PBMCs or a T cell subset sorted from them (not recorded which). The source of this sequence is an adult woman who had mild COVID-19 (a few samples of this study predate the infection). Cell type and time point are not known. The CDR3: CASSLDSLVLF. In nucleotides, the CDR3 is TGTGCCAGCAGCTTGGACAGTTTGGTGCTTTTT. Based on the CDR3 plus reference TRBV7-9 and TRBJ1-1, the full variable domain is DTGVSQNPRHKITKRGQNVTFRCDPISEHNRLYWYRQTLGQGPEFLTYFQNEAQLEKSRLLSDRFSAERPKGSFSTLEIQRTEQGDSAMYLCASSLDSLVLFGQGTRLTVV.